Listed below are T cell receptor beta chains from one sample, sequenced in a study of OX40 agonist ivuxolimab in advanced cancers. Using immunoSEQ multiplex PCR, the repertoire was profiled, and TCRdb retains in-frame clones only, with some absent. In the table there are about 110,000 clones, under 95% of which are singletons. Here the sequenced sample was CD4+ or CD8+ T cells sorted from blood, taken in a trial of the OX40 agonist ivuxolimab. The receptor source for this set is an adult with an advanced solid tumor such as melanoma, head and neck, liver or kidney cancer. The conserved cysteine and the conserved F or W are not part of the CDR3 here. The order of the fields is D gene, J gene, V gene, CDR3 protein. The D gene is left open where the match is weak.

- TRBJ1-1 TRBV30 AWSPNRGRAEAF
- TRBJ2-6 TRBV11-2 ASSHSRAGANVLT
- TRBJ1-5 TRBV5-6 ASSFRGGDQPQH
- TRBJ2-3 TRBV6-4 ASSWTGPGSTDTQY
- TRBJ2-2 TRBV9 ASSVEQGVAGELF
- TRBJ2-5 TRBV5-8 ASSLNQETQY
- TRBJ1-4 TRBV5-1 ASSPGRENEKLF
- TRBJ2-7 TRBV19 ASSIDVQGTYEQY
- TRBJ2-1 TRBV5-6 ASSLAYGNEQF
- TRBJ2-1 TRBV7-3 ASSLKGGGGLNEQF
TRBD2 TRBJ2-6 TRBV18 ASSPPGGGFSGANVLT
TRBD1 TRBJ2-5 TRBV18 ASSLIGQGETQY
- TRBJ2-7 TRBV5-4 ASSLGAPPLEQY
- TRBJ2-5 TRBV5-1 ASSREDSGQETQY
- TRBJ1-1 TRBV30 AWVELAGLMNTEAF
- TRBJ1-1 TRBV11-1 ASSLVYNTEAF
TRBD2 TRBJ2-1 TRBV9 ASSVAASGGTIYNEQF
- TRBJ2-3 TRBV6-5 ATKRTVFLDTQY
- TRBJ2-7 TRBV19 ASNRDWRYEQY
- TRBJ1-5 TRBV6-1 ASTSVQFSNQPQH
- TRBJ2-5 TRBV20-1 SAQWGETQY
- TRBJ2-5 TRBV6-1 ASSEVGGGVQETQY
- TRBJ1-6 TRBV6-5 ARQNSPLH
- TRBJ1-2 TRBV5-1 ASSPSGPNYGYT
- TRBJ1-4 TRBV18 ASSPVVGRDEKLF
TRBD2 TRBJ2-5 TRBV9 ASNSGGSETQY
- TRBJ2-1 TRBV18 ASSRGTLQGEQF
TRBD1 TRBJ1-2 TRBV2 ASQGAASYGYT
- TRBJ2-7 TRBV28 ASSSHPPGAEQY
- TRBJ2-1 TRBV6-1 ASSSRDEQF
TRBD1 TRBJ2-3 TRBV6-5 ASSYSSSGGRKQY
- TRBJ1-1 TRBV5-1 ASSPQGTEAF
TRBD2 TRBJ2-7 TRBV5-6 ASSLYPSGGSSSYEQY
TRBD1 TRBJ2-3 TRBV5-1 ASSRGTGETDTQY
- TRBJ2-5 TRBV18 ASSTYGETQY
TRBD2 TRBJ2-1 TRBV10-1 ASSAELAGGYEQF
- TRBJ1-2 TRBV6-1 ASRQDSGYGYT
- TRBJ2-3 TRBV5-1 ASSLTGTTDTQY
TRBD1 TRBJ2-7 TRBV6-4 ASSSGTDSYEQY
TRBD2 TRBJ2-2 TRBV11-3 ASRVTSAIAGELF
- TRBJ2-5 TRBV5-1 ASSLAQETQY
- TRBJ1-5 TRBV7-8 ASSPGQQAQPQH
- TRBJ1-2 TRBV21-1 ARVGYSNYGYT
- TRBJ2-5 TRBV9 ASSGAPQETQY
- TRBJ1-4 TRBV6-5 ASSYGVANEKLF
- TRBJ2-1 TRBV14 ASSQGLGIDNEQF
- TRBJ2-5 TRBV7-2 ASSLQQGRVQETQY
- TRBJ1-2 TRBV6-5 ASSGTGTGNYGYT
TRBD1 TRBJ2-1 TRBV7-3 ASSLTGDWGVTGFNEQF